A selection of T cell receptor beta chains follows, all from one sample in a study of control samples from healthy donors and cancer patients. Profiling relied on immunoSEQ multiplex PCR, and the TCRdb table lists in-frame clones only, not all of them. The profile shows 100,000 to 150,000 clones, around 87% of them singletons. Sequencing input: blood. These receptors were taken from a man between 60 and 75 years old in good health. The CDR3 runs from the conserved cysteine through the conserved F or W. The order of the fields is J gene, V gene, D gene, clone size, CDR3 protein, CDR3 DNA. D genes are given only for firm matches. Expanded clones get a size class; other rows say once, few or many, or leave the size out.

>TRBJ1-4|TRBV18|TRBD1|once
CASSPRGNNEKLFF
TGTGCCAGCTCACCCAGGGGGAATAATGAAAAACTGTTTTTT
>TRBJ2-3|TRBV19|TRBD2|NA
CATAAASGGADTQYF
TGTGCCACCGCGGCGGCTAGCGGGGGGGCAGATACGCAGTATTTT
>TRBJ1-2|TRBV24-1|TRBD1|NA
CATSDPQGGYTF
TGTGCCACCAGTGATCCACAGGGGGGCTACACCTTC
>TRBJ1-6|TRBV19|NA|NA
CASSSKGSGNSPLHF
TGTGCCAGTAGCTCCAAGGGATCAGGAAATTCACCCCTCCACTTT
>TRBJ1-6|TRBV5-6|NA|NA
CASSLIGRTDRYNSPLHF
TGTGCCAGCAGCTTGATTGGGCGAACAGATCGATATAATTCACCCCTCCACTTT
>TRBJ1-3|TRBV29-1|NA|NA
CSVAENPLVSGNTIYF
TGCAGCGTTGCGGAGAATCCTCTCGTCTCTGGAAACACCATATATTTT
>TRBJ1-3|TRBV18|NA|NA
CASSPPDRRGSGNTIYF
TGTGCCAGCTCACCGCCGGACCGCAGAGGCTCTGGAAACACCATATATTTT
>TRBJ1-5|TRBV5-5|TRBD1|NA
CASSWDSGNQPQHF
TGTGCCAGCAGCTGGGACAGCGGCAATCAGCCCCAGCATTTT
>TRBJ2-2|TRBV4-3|NA|NA
CASSEGGYSTGELFF
TGCGCCAGCAGCGAGGGGGGGTACAGCACCGGGGAGCTGTTTTTT
>TRBJ1-1|TRBV28|NA|NA
CASSFVKGGTEAFF
TGTGCCAGCAGTTTCGTGAAAGGTGGAACTGAAGCTTTCTTT
>TRBJ1-1|TRBV6-5|NA|NA
CASSIQGGGSEAFF
TGTGCCAGCAGTATACAGGGTGGAGGGTCTGAAGCTTTCTTT
>TRBJ2-3|TRBV4-2|TRBD2|NA
CASTRAGDPTDTQYF
TGTGCCAGCACAAGGGCGGGGGACCCCACAGATACGCAGTATTTT
>TRBJ1-1|TRBV20-1|NA|NA
CSASRSLKGAFF
TGCAGTGCTAGTCGCAGTCTGAAGGGAGCTTTCTTT
>TRBJ1-5|TRBV2|TRBD1|NA
CAILQGIGQPQHF
TGTGCCATATTACAGGGGATCGGGCAGCCCCAGCATTTT
>TRBJ2-2|TRBV18|NA|NA
CASRARNTGELFF
TGTGCCAGCCGGGCCCGGAACACCGGGGAGCTGTTTTTT
>TRBJ1-6|TRBV5-1|TRBD1|NA
CASSLDGQGDSPLHF
TGCGCCAGCAGCTTGGACGGACAGGGTGATTCACCCCTCCACTTT
>TRBJ2-3|TRBV19|NA|NA
CASSVGPSPDTQYF
TGTGCCAGTAGTGTGGGACCTTCCCCAGATACGCAGTATTTT
>TRBJ2-5|TRBV5-1|NA|NA
CASSPSRAGGETQYF
TGCGCCAGCAGCCCCTCGCGAGCAGGCGGAGAGACCCAGTACTTC
>TRBJ1-5|TRBV6-6|NA|NA
CASRADREGNQPQHF
TGTGCCAGCAGAGCAGACAGAGAAGGTAATCAGCCCCAGCATTTT
>TRBJ2-5|TRBV5-1|NA|NA
CASSLAPAVGASKETQYF
TGCGCCAGCAGCTTGGCCCCTGCAGTAGGGGCCTCAAAAGAGACCCAGTACTTC
>TRBJ1-2|TRBV6-5|NA|NA
CASSLGTNTNYGYTF
TGTGCCAGCAGCCTCGGGACAAATACTAACTATGGCTACACCTTC
>TRBJ2-6|TRBV7-9|NA|NA
CASSSQEGSGANVLTF
TGTGCCAGCAGCTCACAAGAGGGCTCTGGGGCCAACGTCCTGACTTTC
>TRBJ2-1|TRBV7-3|TRBD2|NA
CASSLTSGGWNEQFF
TGTGCCAGCAGCTTAACTAGCGGGGGATGGAATGAGCAGTTCTTC
>TRBJ2-3|TRBV6-5|NA|few
CASSYDRTDTQYF
TGTGCCAGCAGTTACGATCGCACAGATACGCAGTATTTT
>TRBJ2-1|TRBV5-5|NA|NA
CASSLEEVTGYEQFF
TGTGCCAGCAGCTTGGAAGAAGTGACGGGCTATGAGCAGTTCTTC
>TRBJ1-4|TRBV9|NA|NA
CASSVLGTTNEKLFF
TGTGCCAGCAGCGTATTGGGTACAACTAATGAAAAACTGTTTTTT
>TRBJ2-2|TRBV7-9|TRBD1|NA
CASSFLPGQGVRNTGELFF
TGTGCCAGCAGCTTTTTACCGGGACAGGGGGTTAGGAACACCGGGGAGCTGTTTTTT
>TRBJ2-7|TRBV7-9|TRBD1|NA
CASSLYGTRTGSYEQYF
TGTGCCAGCAGCTTATATGGCACTCGGACAGGGTCCTACGAGCAGTACTTC
>TRBJ2-5|TRBV7-2|TRBD1|few
CASSHGQGPQTQYF
TGTGCCAGCAGCCACGGACAGGGTCCGCAGACCCAGTACTTC
>TRBJ1-6|TRBV19|NA|NA
CASMPSSYNSPLHF
TGTGCCAGTATGCCCAGCTCCTATAATTCACCCCTCCACTTT
>TRBJ1-6|TRBV9|NA|once
CASSVVSNPNSPLHF
TGTGCCAGCAGCGTAGTTTCGAATCCGAATTCACCCCTCCACTTT
>TRBJ2-7|TRBV11-2|TRBD1|NA
CASLRDRVSYEQYF
TGTGCCAGCCTCCGGGACAGGGTCTCCTACGAGCAGTACTTC
>TRBJ2-7|TRBV7-2|TRBD1|NA
CASSLGQGPIYEQYF
TGTGCCAGCAGCTTAGGACAGGGGCCCATCTACGAGCAGTACTTC